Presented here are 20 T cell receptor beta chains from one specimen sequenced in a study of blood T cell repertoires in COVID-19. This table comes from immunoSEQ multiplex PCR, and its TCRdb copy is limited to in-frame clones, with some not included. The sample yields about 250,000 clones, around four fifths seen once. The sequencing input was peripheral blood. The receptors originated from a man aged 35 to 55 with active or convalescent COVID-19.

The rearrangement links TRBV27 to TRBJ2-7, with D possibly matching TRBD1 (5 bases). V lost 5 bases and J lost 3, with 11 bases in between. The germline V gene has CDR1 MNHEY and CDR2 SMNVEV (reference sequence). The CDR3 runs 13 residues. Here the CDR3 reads CASSPDRYYEQYF. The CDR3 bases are TGTGCCAGCAGTCCAGACAGATACTACGAGCAGTACTTC.

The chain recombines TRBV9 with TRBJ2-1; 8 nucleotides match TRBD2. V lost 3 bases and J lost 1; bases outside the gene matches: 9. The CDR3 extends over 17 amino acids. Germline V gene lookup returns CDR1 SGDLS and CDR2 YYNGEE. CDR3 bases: TGTGCCAGCAGCGCCCCCACTAGCGGAAGGTCCTACAATGAGCAGTTCTTC. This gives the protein CASSAPTSGRSYNEQFF.

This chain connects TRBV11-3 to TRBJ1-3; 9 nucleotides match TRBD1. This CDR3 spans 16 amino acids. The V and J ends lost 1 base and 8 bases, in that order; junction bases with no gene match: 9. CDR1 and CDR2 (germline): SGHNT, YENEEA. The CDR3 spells CASSLVRGTGYHTIYF. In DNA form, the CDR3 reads TGTGCCAGCAGCTTAGTTCGTGGGACAGGGTATCACACCATATATTTT.

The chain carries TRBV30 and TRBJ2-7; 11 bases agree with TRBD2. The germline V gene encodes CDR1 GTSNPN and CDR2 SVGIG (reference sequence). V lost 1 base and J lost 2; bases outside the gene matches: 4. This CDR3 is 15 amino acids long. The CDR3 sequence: CAWSASTSGTYEQYF. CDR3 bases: TGTGCCTGGAGTGCCTCGACTAGCGGGACCTACGAGCAGTACTTC. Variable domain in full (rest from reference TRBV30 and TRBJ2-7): SQTIHQWPATLVQPVGSPLSLECTVEGTSNPNLYWYRQAAGRGLQLLFYSVGIGQISSEVPQNLSASRPQDRQFILSSKKLLLSDSGFYLCAWSASTSGTYEQYFGPGTRLTVT.

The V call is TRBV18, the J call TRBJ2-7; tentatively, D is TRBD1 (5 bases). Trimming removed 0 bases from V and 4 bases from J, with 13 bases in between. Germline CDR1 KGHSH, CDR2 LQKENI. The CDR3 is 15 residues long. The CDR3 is CASSPPAGLGYEQYF. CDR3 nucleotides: TGTGCCAGCTCACCACCGGCAGGGTTGGGTTACGAGCAGTACTTC.

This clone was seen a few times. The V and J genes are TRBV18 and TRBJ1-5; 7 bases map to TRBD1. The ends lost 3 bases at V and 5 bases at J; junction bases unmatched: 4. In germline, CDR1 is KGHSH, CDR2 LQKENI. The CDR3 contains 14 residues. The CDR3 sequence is CASSPGQSYQPQHF. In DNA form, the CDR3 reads TGTGCCAGCTCACCGGGACAGTCCTATCAGCCCCAGCATTTT.

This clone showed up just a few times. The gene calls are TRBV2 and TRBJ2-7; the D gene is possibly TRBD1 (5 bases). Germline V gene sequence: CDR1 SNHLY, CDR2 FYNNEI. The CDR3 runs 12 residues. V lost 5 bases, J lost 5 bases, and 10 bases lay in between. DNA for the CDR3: TGTGCCAGCAGTTTCGCCAGGGACGAGCAGTACTTC. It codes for CASSFARDEQYF.

The CDR3 sequence: CAWRDREYTGELFF. CDR3 DNA sequence: TGTGCCTGGAGGGACAGGGAATACACCGGGGAGCTGTTTTTT. The chain links TRBV30 to TRBJ2-2; 8 positions match TRBD1. V was clipped by 3 bases and J by 3 bases; unmatched bases: 3. CDR1 GTSNPN and CDR2 SVGIG come from the germline V gene (reference sequence). This CDR3 is built from 14 residues.

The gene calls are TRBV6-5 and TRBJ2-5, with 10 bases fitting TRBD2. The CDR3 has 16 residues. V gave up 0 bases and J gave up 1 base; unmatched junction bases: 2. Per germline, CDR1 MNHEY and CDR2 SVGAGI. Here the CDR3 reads CASSYSASGGQETQYF. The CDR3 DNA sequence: TGTGCCAGCAGTTACTCCGCTAGCGGGGGCCAAGAGACCCAGTACTTC.

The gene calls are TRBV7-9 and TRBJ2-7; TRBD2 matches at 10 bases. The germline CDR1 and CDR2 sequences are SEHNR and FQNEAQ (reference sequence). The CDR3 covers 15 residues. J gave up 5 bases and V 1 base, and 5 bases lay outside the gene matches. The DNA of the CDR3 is TGTGCCAGCAGCTTAGGGCCCGGACTAGCGGACGAGCAGTACTTC. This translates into CASSLGPGLADEQYF.

CDR3 in DNA: TGTGCCAGCTCACCAGGTCCCTTCGGGGAGTATAGCAATCAGCCCCAGCATTTT. Its protein product is CASSPGPFGEYSNQPQHF. This chain connects TRBV18 to TRBJ1-5; D gene unclear. Trimming shortened V by 2 bases and J by 0 bases, and 17 bases separated the two germline ends. This CDR3 is 18 amino acids long. Per germline, CDR1 KGHSH and CDR2 LQKENI. The full variable domain, completed using reference TRBV18 and TRBJ1-5, is NAGVMQNPRHLVRRRGQEARLRCSPMKGHSHVYWYRQLPEEGLKFMVYLQKENIIDESGMPKERFSAEFPKEGPSILRIQQVVRGDSAAYFCASSPGPFGEYSNQPQHFGDGTRLSIL.

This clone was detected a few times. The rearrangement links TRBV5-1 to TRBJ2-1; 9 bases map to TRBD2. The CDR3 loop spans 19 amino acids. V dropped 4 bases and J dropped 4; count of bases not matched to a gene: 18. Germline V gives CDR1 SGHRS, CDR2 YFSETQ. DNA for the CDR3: TGCGCCAGCAGCGTGGGACAGACTTCTCTAGCGGGGTCGTACAATGAGCAGTTCTTC. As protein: CASSVGQTSLAGSYNEQFF. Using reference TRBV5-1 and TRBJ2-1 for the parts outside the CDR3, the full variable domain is KAGVTQTPRYLIKTRGQQVTLSCSPISGHRSVSWYQQTPGQGLQFLFEYFSETQRNKGNFPGRFSGRQFSNSRSEMNVSTLELGDSALYLCASSVGQTSLAGSYNEQFFGPGTRLTVL.

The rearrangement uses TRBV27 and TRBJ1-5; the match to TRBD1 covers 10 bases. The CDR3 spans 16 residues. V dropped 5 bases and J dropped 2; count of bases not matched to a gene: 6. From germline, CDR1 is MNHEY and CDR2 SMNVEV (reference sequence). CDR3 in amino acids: CASSQLGTGGNQPQHF. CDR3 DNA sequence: TGTGCCAGCAGTCAGCTGGGGACAGGGGGCAATCAGCCCCAGCATTTT.

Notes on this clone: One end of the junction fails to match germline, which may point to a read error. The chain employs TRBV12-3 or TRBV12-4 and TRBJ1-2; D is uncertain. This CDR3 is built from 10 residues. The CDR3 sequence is CASSLDSTLF. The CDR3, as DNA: TGTGCCAGCAGTTTAGATAGCACACTCTTC.

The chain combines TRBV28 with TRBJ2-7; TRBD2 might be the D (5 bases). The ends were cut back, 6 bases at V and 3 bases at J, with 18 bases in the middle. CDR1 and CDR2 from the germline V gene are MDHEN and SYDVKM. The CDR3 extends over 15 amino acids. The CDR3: CASSGPVGLHYEQYF. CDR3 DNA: TGTGCCAGCAGCGGCCCCGTAGGACTTCACTACGAGCAGTACTTC.

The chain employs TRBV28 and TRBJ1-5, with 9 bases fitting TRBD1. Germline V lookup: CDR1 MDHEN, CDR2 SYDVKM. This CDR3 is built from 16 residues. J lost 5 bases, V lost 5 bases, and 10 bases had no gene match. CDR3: CASSNSQGARYQPQHF. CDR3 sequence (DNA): TGTGCCAGCAGTAATTCACAGGGGGCGCGGTATCAGCCCCAGCATTTT.

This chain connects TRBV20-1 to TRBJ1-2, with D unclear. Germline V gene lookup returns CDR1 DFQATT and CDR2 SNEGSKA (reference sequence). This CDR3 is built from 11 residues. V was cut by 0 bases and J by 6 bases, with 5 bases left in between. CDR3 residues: CSARDFNGYTF. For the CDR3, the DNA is TGCAGTGCTAGAGATTTCAATGGCTACACCTTC.

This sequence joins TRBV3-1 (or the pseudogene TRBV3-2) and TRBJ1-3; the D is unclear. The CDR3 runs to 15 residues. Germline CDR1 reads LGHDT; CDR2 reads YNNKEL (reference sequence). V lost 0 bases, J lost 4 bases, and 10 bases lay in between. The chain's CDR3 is CASSQELRFGNTIYF. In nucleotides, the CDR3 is TGTGCCAGCAGCCAAGAATTGCGGTTCGGAAACACCATATATTTT.

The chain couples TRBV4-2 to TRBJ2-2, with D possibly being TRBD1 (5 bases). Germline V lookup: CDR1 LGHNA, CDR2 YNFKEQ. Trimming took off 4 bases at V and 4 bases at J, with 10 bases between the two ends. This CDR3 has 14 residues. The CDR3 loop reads CASSRLDSTGELFF. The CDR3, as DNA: TGTGCCAGCAGCCGTTTAGACAGCACCGGGGAGCTGTTTTTT.

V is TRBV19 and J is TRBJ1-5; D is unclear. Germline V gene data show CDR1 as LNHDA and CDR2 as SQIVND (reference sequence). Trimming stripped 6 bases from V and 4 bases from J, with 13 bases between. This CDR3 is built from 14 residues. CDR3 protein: CASRVGSNNQPQHF. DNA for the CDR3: TGTGCCAGTAGAGTGGGCAGCAATAATCAGCCCCAGCATTTT.